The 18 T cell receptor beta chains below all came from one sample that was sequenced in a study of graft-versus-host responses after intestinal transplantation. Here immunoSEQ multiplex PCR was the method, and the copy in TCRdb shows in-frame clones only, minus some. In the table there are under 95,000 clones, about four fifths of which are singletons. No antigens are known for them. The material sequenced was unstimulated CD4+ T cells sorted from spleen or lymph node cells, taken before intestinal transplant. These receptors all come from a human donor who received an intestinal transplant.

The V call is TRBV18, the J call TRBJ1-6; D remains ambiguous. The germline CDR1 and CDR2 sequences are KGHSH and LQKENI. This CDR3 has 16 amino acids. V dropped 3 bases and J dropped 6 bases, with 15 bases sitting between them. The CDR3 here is CASSPSLPGFNSPLHF. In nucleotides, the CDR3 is TGTGCCAGCTCACCCAGTTTACCTGGTTTTAATTCACCCCTCCACTTT.

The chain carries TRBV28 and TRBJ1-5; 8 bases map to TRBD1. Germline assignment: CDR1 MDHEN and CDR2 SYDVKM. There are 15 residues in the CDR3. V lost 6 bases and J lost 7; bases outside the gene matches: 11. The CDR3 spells CASRLDRGRVQPQHF. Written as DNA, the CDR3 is TGTGCCAGCAGACTCGACAGGGGCCGCGTGCAGCCCCAGCATTTT.

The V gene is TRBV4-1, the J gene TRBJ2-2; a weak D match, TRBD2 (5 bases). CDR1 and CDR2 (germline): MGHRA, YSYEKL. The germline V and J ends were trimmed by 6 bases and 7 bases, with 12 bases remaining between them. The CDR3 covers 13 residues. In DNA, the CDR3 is TGCGCCAGCAGGCCCCCGGGGATCGGGGAGCTGTTTTTT. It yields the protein CASRPPGIGELFF.

The CDR3 loop reads CASSITPDSLNTEAFF. The CDR3 region has the DNA TGTGCCAGTAGTATAACCCCGGACAGCTTGAACACTGAAGCTTTCTTT. The V gene is TRBV19, the J gene TRBJ1-1, with D tentatively TRBD1 (6 bases). The CDR3 has 16 residues. With 2 bases removed from V and 0 bases from J, the gap between germline ends came to 13 bases. In germline, CDR1 is LNHDA, CDR2 SQIVND (reference sequence).

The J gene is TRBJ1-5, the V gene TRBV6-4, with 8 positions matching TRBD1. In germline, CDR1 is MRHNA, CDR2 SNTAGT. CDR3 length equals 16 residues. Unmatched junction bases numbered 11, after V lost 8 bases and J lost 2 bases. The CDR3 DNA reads TGTGCCAGCTCACTTATTTCGGGACAGGGCAATCAGCCCCAGCATTTT. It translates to CASSLISGQGNQPQHF.

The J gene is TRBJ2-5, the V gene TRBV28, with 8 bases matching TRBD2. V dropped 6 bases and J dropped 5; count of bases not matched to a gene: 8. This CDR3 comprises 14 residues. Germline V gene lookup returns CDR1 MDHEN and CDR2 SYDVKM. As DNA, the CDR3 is TGTGCCAGCAGACCCCGGGGGGGCTGGGAGACCCAGTACTTC. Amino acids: CASRPRGGWETQYF.

CDR3 nucleotides: TGCGCCAGCCGGGACAGGAGCTACAATGAGCAGTATTTCTTC. This sequence encodes CASRDRSYNEQYFF. V is TRBV5-1 and J is TRBJ2-1; 8 bases match TRBD1. CDR1 and CDR2 (germline): SGHRS, YFSETQ. The CDR3 is 14 amino acids. V lost 7 bases, J lost 16 bases, and 19 bases stayed unmatched. The variable domain in full, completed from reference TRBV5-1 and TRBJ2-1, reads KAGVTQTPRYLIKTRGQQVTLSCSPISGHRSVSWYQQTPGQGLQFLFEYFSETQRNKGNFPGRFSGRQFSNSRSEMNVSTLELGDSALYLCASRDRSYNEQYFFGPGTRLTVL.

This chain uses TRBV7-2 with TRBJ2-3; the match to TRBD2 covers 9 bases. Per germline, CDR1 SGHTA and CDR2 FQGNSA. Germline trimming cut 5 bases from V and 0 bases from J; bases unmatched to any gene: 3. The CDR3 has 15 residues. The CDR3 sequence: CASSTLAGSTDTQYF. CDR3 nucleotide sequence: TGTGCCAGCAGCACCCTAGCGGGGAGCACAGATACGCAGTATTTT.

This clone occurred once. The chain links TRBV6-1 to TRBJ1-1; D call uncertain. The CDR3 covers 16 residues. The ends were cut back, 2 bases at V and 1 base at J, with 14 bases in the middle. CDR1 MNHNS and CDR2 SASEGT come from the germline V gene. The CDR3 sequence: CASSERAMAKNTEAFF. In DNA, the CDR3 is TGTGCCAGCAGTGAAAGAGCGATGGCGAAGAACACTGAAGCTTTCTTT.

The CDR3 nucleotides are TGTGCCAGCAGTGTTCTTTTACTAGCTCTTAGCACAGATACGCAGTATTTT. The encoded protein is CASSVLLLALSTDTQYF. V is TRBV2 and J is TRBJ2-3; D is perhaps TRBD2 (6 bases). Per the germline V gene, CDR1 is SNHLY and CDR2 is FYNNEI. The CDR3 sequence is 17 residues long. V lost 4 bases and J 0 bases, leaving 17 bases between the germline ends.

Here the CDR3 DNA reads TGTGCCAGCTCACCAGGGACAGGGGGTACGGGATACGAGCAGTACTTC. It yields the protein CASSPGTGGTGYEQYF. The chain has TRBV18 and TRBJ2-7; 11 positions agree with TRBD1. The CDR3 covers 16 residues. CDR1 KGHSH and CDR2 LQKENI come from the germline V gene. V shed 2 bases and J 4 bases; nucleotides not matched to a gene: 7.

The CDR3 protein is CASSLWRKRGAANTGELFF. Here the CDR3 DNA reads TGTGCCAGCAGTTTATGGCGCAAGCGGGGGGCAGCGAACACCGGGGAGCTGTTTTTT. The V call is TRBV28, the J call TRBJ2-2; 9 positions agree with TRBD2. The V gene end was trimmed by 0 bases and the J gene end by 0 bases; junction bases not matched to a gene: 8. The CDR3 has 19 residues. The germline gives CDR1 MDHEN, CDR2 SYDVKM.

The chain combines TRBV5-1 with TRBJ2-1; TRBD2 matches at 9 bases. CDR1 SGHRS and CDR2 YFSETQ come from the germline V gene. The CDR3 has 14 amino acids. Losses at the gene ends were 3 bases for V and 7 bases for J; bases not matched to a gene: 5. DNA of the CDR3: TGCGCCAGCAGCTCCCGGACTAGCGTAAATGAGCAGTTCTTC. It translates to CASSSRTSVNEQFF.

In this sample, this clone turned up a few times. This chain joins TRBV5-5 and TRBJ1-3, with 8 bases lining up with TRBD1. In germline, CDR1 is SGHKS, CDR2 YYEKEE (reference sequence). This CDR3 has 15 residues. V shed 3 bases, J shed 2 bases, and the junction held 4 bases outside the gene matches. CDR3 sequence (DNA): TGTGCCAGCAGCTACCTGACAGGGGCTGGAAACACCATATATTTT. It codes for CASSYLTGAGNTIYF. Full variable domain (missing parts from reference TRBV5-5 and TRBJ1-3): DAGVTQSPTHLIKTRGQQVTLRCSPISGHKSVSWYQQVLGQGPQFIFQYYEKEERGRGNFPDRFSARQFPNYSSELNVNALLLGDSALYLCASSYLTGAGNTIYFGEGSWLTVV.

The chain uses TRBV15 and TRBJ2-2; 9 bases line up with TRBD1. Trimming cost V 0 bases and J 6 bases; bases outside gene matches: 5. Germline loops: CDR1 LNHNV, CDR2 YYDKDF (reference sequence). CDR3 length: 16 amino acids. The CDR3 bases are TGTGCCACCAGCAGAGATAGGGGACAGGGATCCGGGGAGCTGTTTTTT. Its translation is CATSRDRGQGSGELFF.

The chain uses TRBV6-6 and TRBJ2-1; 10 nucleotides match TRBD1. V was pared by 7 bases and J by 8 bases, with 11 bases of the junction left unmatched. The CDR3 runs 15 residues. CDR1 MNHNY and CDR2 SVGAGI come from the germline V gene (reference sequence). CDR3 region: CASNPGQGPADEQFF. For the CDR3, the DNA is TGTGCCAGCAATCCGGGACAGGGGCCAGCGGATGAGCAGTTCTTC.

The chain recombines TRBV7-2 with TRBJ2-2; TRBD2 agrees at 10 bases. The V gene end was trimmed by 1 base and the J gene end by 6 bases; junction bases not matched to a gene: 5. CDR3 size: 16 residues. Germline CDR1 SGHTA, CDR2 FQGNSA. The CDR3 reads CASSLEASGSPGELFF. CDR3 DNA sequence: TGTGCCAGCAGCTTAGAGGCTAGCGGGAGCCCCGGGGAGCTGTTTTTT.

CDR3 DNA: TGTGCCATCAGTGAGTCGTATGTAGACGAGCAGTACTTC. It is translated as CAISESYVDEQYF. This chain uses TRBV10-3 with TRBJ2-7, with no clear D. V shed 0 bases and J shed 5 bases, with 8 bases lying between them. Germline assignment: CDR1 ENHRY and CDR2 SYGVKD. The CDR3 is 13 amino acids.